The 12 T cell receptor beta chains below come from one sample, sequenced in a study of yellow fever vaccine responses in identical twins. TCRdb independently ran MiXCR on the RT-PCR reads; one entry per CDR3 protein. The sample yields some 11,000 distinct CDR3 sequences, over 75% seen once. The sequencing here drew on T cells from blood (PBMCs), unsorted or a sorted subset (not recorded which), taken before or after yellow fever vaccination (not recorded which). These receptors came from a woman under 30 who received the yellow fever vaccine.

CDR3 residues: CASGLAGYEQYV. In nucleotides, the CDR3 is TGTGCCAGCGGACTAGCGGGGTATGAGCAGTACGTC. The chain has TRBV11-1 and TRBJ2-7; 12 bases are shared with TRBD2. V shed 8 bases, J shed 7 bases, and the junction held 3 bases outside the gene matches. Germline CDR1 is SGHAT and CDR2 is FQDESV (reference sequence). This CDR3 comprises 12 residues.

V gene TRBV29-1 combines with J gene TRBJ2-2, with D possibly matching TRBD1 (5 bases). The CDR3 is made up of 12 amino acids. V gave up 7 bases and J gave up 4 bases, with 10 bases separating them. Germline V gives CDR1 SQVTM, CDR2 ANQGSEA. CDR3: CSGSGPTGELFF. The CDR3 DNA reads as TGCAGCGGATCAGGGCCCACCGGGGAGCTGTTTTTT.

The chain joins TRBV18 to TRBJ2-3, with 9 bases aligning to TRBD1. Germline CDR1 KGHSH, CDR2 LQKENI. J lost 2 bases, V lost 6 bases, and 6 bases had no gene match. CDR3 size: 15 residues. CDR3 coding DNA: TGTGCCAGCTCCTACAGGGGGCGATACACAGATACGCAGTATTTT. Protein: CASSYRGRYTDTQYF.

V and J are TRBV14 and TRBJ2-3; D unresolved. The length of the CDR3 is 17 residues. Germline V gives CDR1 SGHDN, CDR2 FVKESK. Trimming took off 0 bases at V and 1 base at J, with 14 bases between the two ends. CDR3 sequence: CASSQDWQVSRTDTQYF. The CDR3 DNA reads TGTGCCAGCAGCCAAGATTGGCAGGTCAGTCGCACAGATACGCAGTATTTT.

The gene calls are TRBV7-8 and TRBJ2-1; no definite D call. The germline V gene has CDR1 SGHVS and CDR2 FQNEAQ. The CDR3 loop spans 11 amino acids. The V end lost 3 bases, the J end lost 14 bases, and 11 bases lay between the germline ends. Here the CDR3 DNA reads TGTGCCAGCAGCTTGACTCCAGACAAGTTCTTC. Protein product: CASSLTPDKFF.

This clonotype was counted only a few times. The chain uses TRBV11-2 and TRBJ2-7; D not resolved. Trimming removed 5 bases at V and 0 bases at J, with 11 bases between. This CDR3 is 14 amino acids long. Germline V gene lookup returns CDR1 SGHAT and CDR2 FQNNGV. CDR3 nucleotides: TGTGCCAGCAGCCCCGAATTGAGCTCCTACGAGCAGTACGTC. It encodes CASSPELSSYEQYV.

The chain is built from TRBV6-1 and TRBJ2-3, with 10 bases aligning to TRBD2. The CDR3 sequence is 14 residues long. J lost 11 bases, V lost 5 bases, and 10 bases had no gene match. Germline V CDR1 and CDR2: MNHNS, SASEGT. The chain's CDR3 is CASSPTTSGVMQYF. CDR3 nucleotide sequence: TGTGCCAGCAGTCCGACAACTAGCGGGGTAATGCAGTATTTT.

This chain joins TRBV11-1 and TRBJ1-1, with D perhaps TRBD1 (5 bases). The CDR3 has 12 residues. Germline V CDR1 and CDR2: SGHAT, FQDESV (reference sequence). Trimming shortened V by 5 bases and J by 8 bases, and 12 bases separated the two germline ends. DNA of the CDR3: TGTGCCAGCAGCCGGGGGGACCAGGAAGCTTTCTTT. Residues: CASSRGDQEAFF.

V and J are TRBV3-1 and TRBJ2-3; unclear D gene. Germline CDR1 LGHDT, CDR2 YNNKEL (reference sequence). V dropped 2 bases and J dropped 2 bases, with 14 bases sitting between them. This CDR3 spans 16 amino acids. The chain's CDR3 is CASSQTDGRITDTQYF. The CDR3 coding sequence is TGTGCCAGCAGCCAAACGGACGGCCGAATCACAGATACGCAGTATTTT.

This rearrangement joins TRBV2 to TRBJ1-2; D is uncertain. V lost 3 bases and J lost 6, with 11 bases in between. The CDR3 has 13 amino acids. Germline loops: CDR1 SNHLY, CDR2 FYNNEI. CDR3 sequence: CASSEIVRDGYTF. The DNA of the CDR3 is TGTGCCAGCAGTGAGATAGTAAGGGATGGCTACACCTTC.

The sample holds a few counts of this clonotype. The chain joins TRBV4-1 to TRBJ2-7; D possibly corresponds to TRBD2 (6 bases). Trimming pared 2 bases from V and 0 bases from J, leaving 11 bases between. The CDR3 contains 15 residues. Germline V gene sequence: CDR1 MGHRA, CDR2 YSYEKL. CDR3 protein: CASSQRDGSSYEQYF. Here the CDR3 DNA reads TGCGCCAGCAGCCAAAGGGACGGGAGCTCCTACGAGCAGTACTTC.

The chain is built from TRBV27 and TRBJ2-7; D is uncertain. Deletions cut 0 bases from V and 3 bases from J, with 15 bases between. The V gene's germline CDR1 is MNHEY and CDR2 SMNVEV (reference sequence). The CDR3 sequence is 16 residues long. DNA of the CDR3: TGTGCCAGCAGTTTATCTTCCCTTGAAGCAGTCTACGAGCAGTACTTC. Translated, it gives CASSLSSLEAVYEQYF.